What follows is one T cell receptor beta chain and its context. This entry belongs to a study of patients and donors after allogeneic stem cell transplantation. TCRdb redid the calling of the RT-PCR reads with MiXCR, one entry per CDR3 protein. The data contain 800,000 to 1,000,000 distinct CDR3 sequences, roughly 18% of them singletons. The CDR3 has 20 amino acids. The V gene end was trimmed by 3 bases and the J gene end by 0 bases; junction bases not matched to a gene: 15. Sample: blood, either unsorted or a sorted T cell fraction (not recorded which). This receptor was identified in a human donor who was either an allogeneic HSCT recipient or a stem cell or donor lymphocyte infusion donor (not recorded which). It is not recorded whose cells these are; they may come from a transplant donor. The chain uses TRBV12-3 or TRBV12-4 and TRBJ2-3, with TRBD1 matching over 10 bases. The DNA of the CDR3 is TGTGCCAGCAGTTTCAGACGGACAGGGGGACCTACTTCTAGCACAGATACGCAGTATTTT. Amino acid sequence: CASSFRRTGGPTSSTDTQYF.